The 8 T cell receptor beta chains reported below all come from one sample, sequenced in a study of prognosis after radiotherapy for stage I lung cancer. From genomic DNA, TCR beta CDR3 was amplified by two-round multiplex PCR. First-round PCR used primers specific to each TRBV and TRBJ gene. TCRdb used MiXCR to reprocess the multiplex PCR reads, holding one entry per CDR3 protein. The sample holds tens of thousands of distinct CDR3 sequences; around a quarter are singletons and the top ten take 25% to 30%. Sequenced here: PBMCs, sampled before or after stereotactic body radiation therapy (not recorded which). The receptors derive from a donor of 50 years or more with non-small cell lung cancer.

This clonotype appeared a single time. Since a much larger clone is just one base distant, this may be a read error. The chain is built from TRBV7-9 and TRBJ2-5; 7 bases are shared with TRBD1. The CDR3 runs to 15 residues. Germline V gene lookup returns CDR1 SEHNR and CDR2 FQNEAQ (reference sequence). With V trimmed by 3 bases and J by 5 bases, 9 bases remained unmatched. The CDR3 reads CASSLGRTGAETQYF. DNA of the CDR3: TGTGCCAGCAGCTTGGGTCGGACAGGTGCGGAGACCCAGTACTTC.

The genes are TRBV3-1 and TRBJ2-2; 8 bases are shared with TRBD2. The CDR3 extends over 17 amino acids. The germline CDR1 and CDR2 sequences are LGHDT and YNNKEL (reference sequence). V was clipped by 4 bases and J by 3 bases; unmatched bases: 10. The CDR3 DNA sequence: TGTGCCAGCAGCCCAGGCAGAATAGCGGGGTACACCGGGGAGCTGTTTTTT. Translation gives CASSPGRIAGYTGELFF.

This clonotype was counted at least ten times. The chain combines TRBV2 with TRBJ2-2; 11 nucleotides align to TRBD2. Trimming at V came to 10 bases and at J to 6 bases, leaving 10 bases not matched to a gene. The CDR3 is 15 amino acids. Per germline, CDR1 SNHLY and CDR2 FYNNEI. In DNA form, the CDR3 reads TGTGCCACCGCTCTAGCGGGGGGCGGGGCCGGGGAGCTGTTTTTT. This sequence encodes CATALAGGGAGELFF.

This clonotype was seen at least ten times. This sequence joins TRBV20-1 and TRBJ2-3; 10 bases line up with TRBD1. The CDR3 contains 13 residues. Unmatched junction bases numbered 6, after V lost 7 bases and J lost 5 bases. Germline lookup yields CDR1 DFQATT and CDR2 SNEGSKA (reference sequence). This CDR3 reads CSGGQGNEDTQYF. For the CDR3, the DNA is TGCAGTGGGGGACAGGGGAATGAAGATACGCAGTATTTT.

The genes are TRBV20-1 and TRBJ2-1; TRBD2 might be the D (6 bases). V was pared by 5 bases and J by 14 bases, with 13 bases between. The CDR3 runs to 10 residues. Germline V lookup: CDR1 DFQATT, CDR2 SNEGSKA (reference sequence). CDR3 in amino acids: CSALDGGEFF. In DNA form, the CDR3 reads TGCAGTGCTTTAGACGGGGGAGAGTTCTTC.

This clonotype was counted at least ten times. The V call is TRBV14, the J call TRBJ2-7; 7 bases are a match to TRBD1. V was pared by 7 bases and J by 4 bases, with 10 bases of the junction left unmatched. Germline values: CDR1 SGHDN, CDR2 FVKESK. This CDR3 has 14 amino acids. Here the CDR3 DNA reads TGTGCCAGCACCCAGACAGGGCGGGTTTACGAGCAGTACTTC. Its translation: CASTQTGRVYEQYF.

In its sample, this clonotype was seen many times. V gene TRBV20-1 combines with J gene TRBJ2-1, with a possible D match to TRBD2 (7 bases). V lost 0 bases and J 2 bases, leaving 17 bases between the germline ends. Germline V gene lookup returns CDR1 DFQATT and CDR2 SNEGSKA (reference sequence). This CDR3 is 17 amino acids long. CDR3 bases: TGCAGTGCTAGAGATGGGGGGGGCTCGCGGACCTACAATGAGCAGTTCTTC. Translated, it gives CSARDGGGSRTYNEQFF.

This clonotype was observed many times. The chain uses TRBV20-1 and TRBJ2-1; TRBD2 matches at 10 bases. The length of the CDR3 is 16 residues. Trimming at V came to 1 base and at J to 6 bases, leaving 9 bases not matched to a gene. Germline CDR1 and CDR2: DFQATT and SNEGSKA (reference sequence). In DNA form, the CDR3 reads TGCAGTGCTAGAGGGACTAGCGGACTTATTTTCAATGAGCAGTTCTTC. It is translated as CSARGTSGLIFNEQFF.